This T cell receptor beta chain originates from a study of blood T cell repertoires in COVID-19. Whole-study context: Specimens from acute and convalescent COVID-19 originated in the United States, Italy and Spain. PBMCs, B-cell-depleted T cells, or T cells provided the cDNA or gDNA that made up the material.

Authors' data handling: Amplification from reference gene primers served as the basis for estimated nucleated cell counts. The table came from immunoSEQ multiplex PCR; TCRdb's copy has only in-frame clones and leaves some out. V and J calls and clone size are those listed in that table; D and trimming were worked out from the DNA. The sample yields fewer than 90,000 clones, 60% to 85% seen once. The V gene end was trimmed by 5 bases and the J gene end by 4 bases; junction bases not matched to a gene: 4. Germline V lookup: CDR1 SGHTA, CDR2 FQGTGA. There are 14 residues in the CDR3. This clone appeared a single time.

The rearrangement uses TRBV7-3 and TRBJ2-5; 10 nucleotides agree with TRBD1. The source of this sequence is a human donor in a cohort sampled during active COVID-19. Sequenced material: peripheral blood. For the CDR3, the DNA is TGTGCCAGCAGCCCCGGACAGGGGGGAGAGACCCAGTACTTC. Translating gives CASSPGQGGETQYF.